A single sample gave rise to the 32 T cell receptor beta chains below, sequenced in a study of cytomegalovirus exposure and HLA in healthy donors. Both 60 Vbeta primers and 13 Jbeta primers went into the PCR. Assay: immunoSEQ multiplex PCR; the TCRdb copy retains only in-frame clones and omits some. This table holds just over 150,000 clones. Sequencing input: PBMCs. The receptors stem from a man aged 25 to 45 in good health and CMV-seronegative.

The chain has TRBV29-1 and TRBJ1-1, with D possibly TRBD1 on 5 matching bases. The V gene's germline CDR1 is SQVTM and CDR2 ANQGSEA. Trimming left V 4 bases short and J 0 bases short, with 9 bases between. The CDR3 is 13 amino acids. For the CDR3, the DNA is TGCAGCGTTGTAGGGGCAATGAACACTGAAGCTTTCTTT. This encodes CSVVGAMNTEAFF.

The V gene is TRBV28, the J gene TRBJ1-3, with 12 bases matching TRBD1. Germline CDR1 is MDHEN and CDR2 is SYDVKM. The CDR3 totals 17 residues. Trimming cost V 6 bases and J 0 bases; bases outside gene matches: 6. The CDR3 loop reads CASSGDRGPSSGNTIYF. Written as DNA, the CDR3 is TGTGCCAGCAGCGGGGACAGGGGGCCTTCCTCTGGAAACACCATATATTTT.

The chain uses TRBV5-4 and TRBJ2-2; 8 bases line up with TRBD2. J was trimmed by 7 bases and V by 4 bases; bases with no gene match: 12. CDR3 length: 16 residues. Germline CDR1 is SGHNT and CDR2 is YYREEE (reference sequence). The CDR3 protein is CASSPLSGSFRGELFF. The CDR3, as DNA: TGTGCCAGCAGCCCCTTGAGCGGGAGTTTTCGCGGGGAGCTGTTTTTT.

The chain couples TRBV11-3 to TRBJ2-2; TRBD2 aligns across 9 bases. Germline V gene lookup returns CDR1 SGHNT and CDR2 YENEEA. There are 18 residues in the CDR3. V lost 5 bases and J lost 4; bases outside the gene matches: 14. The CDR3 bases are TGTGCCAGCAGCCAAAGAACGTGGCGGGAGGGTACCACCGGGGAGCTGTTTTTT. It yields the protein CASSQRTWREGTTGELFF.

The rearrangement uses TRBV6-5 and TRBJ2-7; perhaps TRBD2 as D (7 bases). Between the trimmed V and J ends, which lost 2 bases and 5 bases, there was a span of 13 bases. Germline V lookup: CDR1 MNHEY, CDR2 SVGAGI. CDR3 length: 14 residues. The CDR3 here is CASSYGGAGNEQYF. Written as DNA, the CDR3 is TGTGCCAGCAGTTACGGGGGGGCCGGAAACGAGCAGTACTTC.

The rearrangement links TRBV28 to TRBJ1-1; D unclear. Germline CDR1 MDHEN, CDR2 SYDVKM. V was cut by 0 bases and J by 5 bases, with 4 bases left in between. This CDR3 spans 12 amino acids. The CDR3 here is CASSLWRTEAFF. Written as DNA, the CDR3 is TGTGCCAGCAGTTTATGGAGGACTGAAGCTTTCTTT.

The chain recombines TRBV6-4 with TRBJ2-1, with 11 bases fitting TRBD2. The CDR3 totals 15 residues. Trimming cost V 5 bases and J 6 bases; bases outside gene matches: 6. Germline CDR1 is MRHNA and CDR2 is SNTAGT. The CDR3 nucleotides are TGTGCCAGCAGTCCCGGACTAGCGGGTTCCAATGAGCAGTTCTTC. It specifies CASSPGLAGSNEQFF.

The chain has TRBV10-3 and TRBJ1-1, with TRBD1 matching 7 bases. Germline loops: CDR1 ENHRY, CDR2 SYGVKD. Trimming took 4 bases from V and 0 from J; bases not matched to a gene: 2. This CDR3 has 14 amino acids. The CDR3 spells CAISVGGVNTEAFF. The DNA of the CDR3 is TGTGCCATCAGTGTAGGGGGCGTGAACACTGAAGCTTTCTTT.

The chain's CDR3 is CASNLGQGNQPQHF. Here the CDR3 DNA reads TGTGCCAGCAACCTCGGACAGGGGAATCAGCCCCAGCATTTT. The chain joins TRBV28 to TRBJ1-5; 9 bases map to TRBD1. Germline V gives CDR1 MDHEN, CDR2 SYDVKM. The CDR3 is 14 residues long. The junction had 5 bases not matched to a gene; V was cut back by 7 bases and J by 4 bases.

The chain couples TRBV27 to TRBJ2-1; D is perhaps TRBD1 (6 bases). This CDR3 is 11 amino acids long. CDR1 is MNHEY, CDR2 SMNVEV, per germline (reference sequence). Trimming shortened V by 8 bases and J by 12 bases, and 14 bases separated the two germline ends. The CDR3 DNA reads as TGTGCCAGCCAGGGGTGGACGGGGCAGTTCTTC. Translated, it gives CASQGWTGQFF.

The chain is built from TRBV9 and TRBJ1-1, with a weak D call TRBD1 (5 bases). The CDR3 runs to 14 residues. Trimming shortened V by 3 bases and J by 2 bases, and 11 bases separated the two germline ends. Germline CDR1 is SGDLS and CDR2 is YYNGEE. The CDR3 sequence is CASSGAGTNTEAFF. In nucleotides, the CDR3 is TGTGCCAGCAGCGGAGCCGGGACTAACACTGAAGCTTTCTTT.

The rearrangement uses TRBV28 and TRBJ2-7, with D maybe TRBD2 (6 bases). Deletions cut 4 bases from V and 5 bases from J, with 15 bases between. Germline CDR1 MDHEN, CDR2 SYDVKM. CDR3 length: 14 residues. The DNA of the CDR3 is TGTGCCAGCAGTTGGGCGGGGACGGCTGACGAGCAGTACTTC. Amino acid sequence: CASSWAGTADEQYF.

The chain combines TRBV7-9 with TRBJ2-2; 8 bases align to TRBD1. This CDR3 contains 16 residues. The germline CDR1 and CDR2 sequences are SEHNR and FQNEAQ (reference sequence). The J segment lost 1 base and the V segment lost 7 bases, leaving 8 bases of the junction unmatched. DNA of the CDR3: TGTGCCAGCACCCTGGCGGGACAGGAGAACACCGGGGAGCTGTTTTTT. This sequence encodes CASTLAGQENTGELFF.

This chain uses TRBV2 with TRBJ2-7; TRBD2 agrees at 9 bases. The CDR3 consists of 15 residues. The V gene end was trimmed by 2 bases and the J gene end by 3 bases; junction bases not matched to a gene: 5. Germline V CDR1 and CDR2: SNHLY, FYNNEI. In DNA form, the CDR3 reads TGTGCCAGCAGTGAACGAGCGGGAGGATACTACGAGCAGTACTTC. Protein product: CASSERAGGYYEQYF. Variable domain in full (rest from reference TRBV2 and TRBJ2-7): EPEVTQTPSHQVTQMGQEVILRCVPISNHLYFYWYRQILGQKVEFLVSFYNNEISEKSEIFDDQFSVERPDGSNFTLKIRSTKLEDSAMYFCASSERAGGYYEQYFGPGTRLTVT.

The chain recombines TRBV19 with TRBJ1-5; TRBD1 agrees at 7 bases. Looked up from germline, CDR1 is LNHDA and CDR2 is SQIVND (reference sequence). The CDR3 extends over 15 amino acids. The junction had 9 bases not matched to a gene; V was cut back by 6 bases and J by 4 bases. The CDR3 is CASSSEGDSNQPQHF. Here the CDR3 DNA reads TGTGCCAGTAGCTCAGAGGGGGACAGTAATCAGCCCCAGCATTTT.

DNA for the CDR3: TGTGCCAGCAGCTTAGGGACAGAAGTTCCAGATACGCAGTATTTT. Protein: CASSLGTEVPDTQYF. This rearrangement joins TRBV7-9 to TRBJ2-3; tentative D call: TRBD1 (6 bases). Trimming stripped 1 base from V and 4 bases from J, with 12 bases between. CDR1 is SEHNR and CDR2 is FQNEAQ in the germline V gene (reference sequence). The CDR3 covers 15 residues. Supplemented by reference TRBV7-9 and TRBJ2-3, the full variable domain reads DTGVSQNPRHKITKRGQNVTFRCDPISEHNRLYWYRQTLGQGPEFLTYFQNEAQLEKSRLLSDRFSAERPKGSFSTLEIQRTEQGDSAMYLCASSLGTEVPDTQYFGPGTRLTVL.

The chain joins TRBV6-5 to TRBJ1-1; the D gene is possibly TRBD1 (6 bases). The V gene's germline CDR1 is MNHEY and CDR2 SVGAGI. This CDR3 has 14 amino acids. Trimming cost V 4 bases and J 5 bases, with 14 bases left between them. The CDR3 is CASSSDSLRTEAFF. Written as DNA, the CDR3 is TGTGCCAGCAGTTCGGACAGCCTGAGGACTGAAGCTTTCTTT.

This chain links TRBV28 with TRBJ1-1, with D possibly being TRBD1 (5 bases). The germline V gene encodes CDR1 MDHEN and CDR2 SYDVKM. V lost 5 bases to trimming and J lost 5 bases, with 12 bases between them. The length of the CDR3 is 13 residues. CDR3 sequence (DNA): TGTGCCAGCAGTACATCGGCAGGGACTGAAGCTTTCTTT. Amino acids: CASSTSAGTEAFF.

The chain recombines TRBV4-1 with TRBJ2-2, with TRBD1 matching over 10 bases. The germline gives CDR1 MGHRA, CDR2 YSYEKL. This CDR3 region has 16 residues. Trimming took 0 bases from V and 4 from J; bases not matched to a gene: 2. The CDR3 DNA reads as TGCGCCAGCAGCCAAGAACGGACAGGGGGCACCGGGGAGCTGTTTTTT. Translating it yields CASSQERTGGTGELFF.

The CDR3 reads CASSPRTGEETQYF. The CDR3 DNA reads as TGTGCCAGCAGCCCGAGGACAGGCGAAGAGACCCAGTACTTC. V is TRBV7-2 and J is TRBJ2-5; 7 bases fit TRBD1. Germline V lookup: CDR1 SGHTA, CDR2 FQGNSA. CDR3 length: 14 amino acids. Losses at the gene ends were 5 bases for V and 3 bases for J; bases not matched to a gene: 6.

The rearrangement links TRBV6-1 to TRBJ1-3; D remains unclear. Germline loops: CDR1 MNHNS, CDR2 SASEGT. The CDR3 consists of 15 residues. Trimming pared 1 base from V and 4 bases from J, leaving 11 bases between. The CDR3 is CASSEEESRGNTIYF. The CDR3 nucleotides read TGTGCCAGCAGTGAAGAGGAGTCGAGAGGAAACACCATATATTTT.

The V and J genes are TRBV6-5 and TRBJ2-7; D might be TRBD1 (5 bases). V was cut by 6 bases and J by 9 bases, with 21 bases left in between. Looked up from germline, CDR1 is MNHEY and CDR2 is SVGAGI. The CDR3 extends over 14 amino acids. The CDR3 protein is CASSQAWGPQGQYF. The DNA for the CDR3 is TGTGCCAGCAGCCAAGCCTGGGGCCCACAAGGGCAGTACTTC.

V is TRBV6-6 and J is TRBJ2-5, with 12 nucleotides matching TRBD2. The closer fit of TRBJ2-7 to the DNA end suggests the J call may be wrong. Looked up from germline, CDR1 is MNHNY and CDR2 is SVGAGI (reference sequence). The CDR3 has 16 amino acids. The DNA for the CDR3 is TGTGCCAGCAGTTACCTGACTAGCGGGAGAACCTACGAGCAGTACTTC. This translates into CASSYLTSGRTYEQYF.

The chain is built from TRBV6-4 and TRBJ2-2; D gene uncertain. Between the trimmed V and J ends, which lost 4 bases and 1 base, there was a span of 7 bases. Germline lookup yields CDR1 MRHNA and CDR2 SNTAGT. CDR3 length equals 14 residues. CDR3 sequence reads: CASSAPGNTGELFF. Here the CDR3 DNA reads TGTGCCAGCAGTGCTCCAGGGAACACCGGGGAGCTGTTTTTT.

CDR3 coding DNA: TGTGCCAGCAGCCGCGGACAGGGCATGAACACTGAAGCTTTCTTT. Protein sequence: CASSRGQGMNTEAFF. The chain has TRBV5-4 and TRBJ1-1, with 8 bases lining up with TRBD1. The CDR3 has 15 residues. Looked up from germline, CDR1 is SGHNT and CDR2 is YYREEE (reference sequence). Germline trimming cut 4 bases from V and 0 bases from J; bases unmatched to any gene: 5.

This chain links TRBV30 with TRBJ1-1; D is perhaps TRBD1 (6 bases). V lost 3 bases, J lost 1 base, and 12 bases lay in between. Germline CDR1 and CDR2: GTSNPN and SVGIG (reference sequence). The CDR3 has 14 amino acids. This chain's CDR3 is CAWSWGQPNTEAFF. The DNA of the CDR3 is TGTGCCTGGAGCTGGGGGCAACCGAACACTGAAGCTTTCTTT.

The chain uses TRBV2 and TRBJ2-1, with D perhaps matching TRBD1 (5 bases). V was pared by 1 base and J by 8 bases, with 18 bases between. Per germline, CDR1 SNHLY and CDR2 FYNNEI. The CDR3 is 16 residues long. The DNA for the CDR3 is TGTGCCAGCAGTGAAGGCTTCAGGGTCGGTTCGGATGAGCAGTTCTTC. Translating it yields CASSEGFRVGSDEQFF.

V gene TRBV14 combines with J gene TRBJ2-5; D not certain. CDR3 length: 14 residues. Germline lookup yields CDR1 SGHDN and CDR2 FVKESK. Deletions cut 0 bases from V and 7 bases from J, with 12 bases between. This CDR3 is CASSQDWSLGTQYF. In nucleotides, the CDR3 is TGTGCCAGCAGCCAAGATTGGAGCTTGGGGACCCAGTACTTC.

The rearrangement joins TRBV5-5 to TRBJ2-7; TRBD2 agrees at 13 bases. V gave up 3 bases and J gave up 5 bases; unmatched junction bases: 5. Germline CDR1 reads SGHKS; CDR2 reads YYEKEE (reference sequence). The CDR3 sequence is 15 residues long. CDR3 bases: TGTGCCAGCAGCTCTGGACTAGCGGGAGTCGACGAGCAGTACTTC. Its translation is CASSSGLAGVDEQYF.

The V and J genes are TRBV2 and TRBJ2-1; D perhaps matches TRBD2 (6 bases). The length of the CDR3 is 14 residues. The V end was cut by 8 bases, the J end by 0 bases, with 11 bases between. CDR1 and CDR2 (germline): SNHLY, FYNNEI. Here the CDR3 DNA reads TGTGCCAGCCGGGACTTTAGCTCCTACAATGAGCAGTTCTTC. This translates into CASRDFSSYNEQFF.

The chain is built from TRBV7-2 and TRBJ2-7, with 8 bases fitting TRBD2. J lost 0 bases, V lost 1 base, and 2 bases had no gene match. Germline lookup yields CDR1 SGHTA and CDR2 FQGNSA. CDR3 length equals 15 residues. CDR3 DNA: TGTGCCAGCAGCTTAGGCCTAGCGGGCTCCTACGAGCAGTACTTC. Translated, it gives CASSLGLAGSYEQYF.

The J gene is TRBJ1-2, the V gene TRBV7-2; D perhaps matches TRBD1 (5 bases). V gave up 0 bases and J gave up 3 bases, with 14 bases separating them. The CDR3 consists of 16 residues. The germline gives CDR1 SGHTA, CDR2 FQGNSA. Here the CDR3 DNA reads TGTGCCAGCAGCTTAGCGGTCCGGACAAGCGACTATGGCTACACCTTC. It is translated as CASSLAVRTSDYGYTF.